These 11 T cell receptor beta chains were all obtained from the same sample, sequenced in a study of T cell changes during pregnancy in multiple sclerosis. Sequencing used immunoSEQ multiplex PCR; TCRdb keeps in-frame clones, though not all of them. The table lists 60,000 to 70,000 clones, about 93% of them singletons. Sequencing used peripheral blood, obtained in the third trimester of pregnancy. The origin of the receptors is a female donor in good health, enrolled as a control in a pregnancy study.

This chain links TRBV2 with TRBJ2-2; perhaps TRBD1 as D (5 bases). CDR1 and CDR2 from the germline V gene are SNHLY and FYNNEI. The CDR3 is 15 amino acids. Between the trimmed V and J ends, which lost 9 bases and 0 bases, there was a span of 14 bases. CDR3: CASKLQVANTGELFF. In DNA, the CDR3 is TGTGCCAGTAAGCTACAGGTCGCGAACACCGGGGAGCTGTTTTTT. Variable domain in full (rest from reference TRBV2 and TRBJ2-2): EPEVTQTPSHQVTQMGQEVILRCVPISNHLYFYWYRQILGQKVEFLVSFYNNEISEKSEIFDDQFSVERPDGSNFTLKIRSTKLEDSAMYFCASKLQVANTGELFFGEGSRLTVL.

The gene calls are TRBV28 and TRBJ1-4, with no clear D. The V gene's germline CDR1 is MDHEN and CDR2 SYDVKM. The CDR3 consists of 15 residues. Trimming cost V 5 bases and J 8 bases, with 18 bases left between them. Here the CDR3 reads CASSPPGVGGEKLFF. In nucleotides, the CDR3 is TGTGCCAGCAGTCCCCCCGGGGTGGGAGGGGAAAAACTGTTTTTT.

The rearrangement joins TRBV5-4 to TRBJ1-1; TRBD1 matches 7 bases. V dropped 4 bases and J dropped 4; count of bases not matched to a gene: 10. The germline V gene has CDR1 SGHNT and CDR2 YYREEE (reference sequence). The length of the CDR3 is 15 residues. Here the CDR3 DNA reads TGTGCCAGCAGCGGACAGGACCGGGGGCGCACTGAAGCTTTCTTT. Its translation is CASSGQDRGRTEAFF.

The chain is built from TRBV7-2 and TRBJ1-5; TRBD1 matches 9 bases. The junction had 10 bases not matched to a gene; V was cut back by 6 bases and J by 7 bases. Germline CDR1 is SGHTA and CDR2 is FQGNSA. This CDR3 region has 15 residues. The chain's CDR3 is CASRLKQGASQPQHF. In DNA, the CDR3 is TGTGCCAGCAGATTAAAACAGGGGGCGTCCCAGCCCCAGCATTTT. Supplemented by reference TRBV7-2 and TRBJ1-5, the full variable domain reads GAGVSQSPSNKVTEKGKDVELRCDPISGHTALYWYRQSLGQGLEFLIYFQGNSAPDKSGLPSDRFSAERTGGSVSTLTIQRTQQEDSAVYLCASRLKQGASQPQHFGDGTRLSIL.

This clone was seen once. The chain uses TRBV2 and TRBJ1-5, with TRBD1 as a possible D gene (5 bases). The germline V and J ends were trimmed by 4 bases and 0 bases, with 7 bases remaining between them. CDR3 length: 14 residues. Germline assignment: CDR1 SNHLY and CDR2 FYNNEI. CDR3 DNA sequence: TGTGCCAGCAGTGCCAGGGATAGCAATCAGCCCCAGCATTTT. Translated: CASSARDSNQPQHF.

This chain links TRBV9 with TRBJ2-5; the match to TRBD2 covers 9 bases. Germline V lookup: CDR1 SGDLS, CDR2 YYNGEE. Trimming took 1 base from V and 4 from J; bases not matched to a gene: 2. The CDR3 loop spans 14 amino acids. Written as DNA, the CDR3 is TGTGCCAGCAGCGTAAGCGGGGGGCCAGAGACCCAGTACTTC. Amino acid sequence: CASSVSGGPETQYF. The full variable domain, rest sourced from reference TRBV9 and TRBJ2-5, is DSGVTQTPKHLITATGQRVTLRCSPRSGDLSVYWYQQSLDQGLQFLIQYYNGEERAKGNILERFSAQQFPDLHSELNLSSLELGDSALYFCASSVSGGPETQYFGPGTRLLVL.

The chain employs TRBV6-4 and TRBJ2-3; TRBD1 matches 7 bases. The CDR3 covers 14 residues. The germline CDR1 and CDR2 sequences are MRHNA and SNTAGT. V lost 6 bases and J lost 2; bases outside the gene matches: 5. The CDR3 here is CASSPGQTTDTQYF. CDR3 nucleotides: TGTGCCAGCAGCCCGGGACAGACCACAGATACGCAGTATTTT.

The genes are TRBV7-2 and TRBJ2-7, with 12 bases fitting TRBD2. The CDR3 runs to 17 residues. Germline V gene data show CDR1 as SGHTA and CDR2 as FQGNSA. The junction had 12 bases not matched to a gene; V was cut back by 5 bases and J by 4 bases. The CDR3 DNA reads TGTGCCAGCAGCCCTCTAGCGGGGGGGCCAGGGGATTACGAGCAGTACTTC. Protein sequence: CASSPLAGGPGDYEQYF.

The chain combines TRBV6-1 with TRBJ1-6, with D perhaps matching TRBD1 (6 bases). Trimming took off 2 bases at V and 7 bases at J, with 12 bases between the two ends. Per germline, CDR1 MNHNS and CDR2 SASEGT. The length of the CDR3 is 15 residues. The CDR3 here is CASSETGTMNSPLHF. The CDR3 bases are TGTGCCAGCAGTGAAACCGGGACAATGAATTCACCCCTCCACTTT.

This chain's CDR3 is CASSSLTPTRQGPIYGYTF. The CDR3 bases are TGTGCCAGCAGCTCACTTACCCCAACTCGACAGGGTCCCATCTATGGCTACACCTTC. This chain joins TRBV7-9 and TRBJ1-2; 7 nucleotides line up with TRBD1. This CDR3 is built from 19 residues. Losses at the gene ends were 4 bases for V and 4 bases for J; bases not matched to a gene: 21. The germline gives CDR1 SEHNR, CDR2 FQNEAQ (reference sequence).

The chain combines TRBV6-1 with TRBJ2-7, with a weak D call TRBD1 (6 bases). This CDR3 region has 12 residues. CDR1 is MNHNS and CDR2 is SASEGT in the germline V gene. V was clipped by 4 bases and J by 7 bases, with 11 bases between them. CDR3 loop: CASSGTVREQYF. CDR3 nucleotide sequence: TGTGCCAGCAGTGGGACAGTACGGGAGCAGTACTTC.